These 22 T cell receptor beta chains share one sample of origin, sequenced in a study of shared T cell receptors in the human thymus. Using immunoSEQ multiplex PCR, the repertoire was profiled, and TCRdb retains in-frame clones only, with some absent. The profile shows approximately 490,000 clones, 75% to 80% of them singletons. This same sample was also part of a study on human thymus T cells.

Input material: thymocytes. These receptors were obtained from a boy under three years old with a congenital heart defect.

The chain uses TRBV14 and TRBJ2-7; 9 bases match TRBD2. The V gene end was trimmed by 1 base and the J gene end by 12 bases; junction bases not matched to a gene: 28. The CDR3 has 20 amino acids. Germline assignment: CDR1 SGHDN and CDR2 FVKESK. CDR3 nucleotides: TGTGCCAGCAGCCAAGCCTCCGGGACCGAAGGGGGGCTAGCGGGATCGAGGGGGTACTTC. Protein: CASSQASGTEGGLAGSRGYF.

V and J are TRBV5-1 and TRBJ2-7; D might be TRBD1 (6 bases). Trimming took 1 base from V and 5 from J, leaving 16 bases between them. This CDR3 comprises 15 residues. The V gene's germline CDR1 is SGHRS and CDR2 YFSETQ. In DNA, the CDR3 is TGCGCCAGCAGCTTGCCCTACACAGGGATTAACGAGCAGTACTTC. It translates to CASSLPYTGINEQYF.

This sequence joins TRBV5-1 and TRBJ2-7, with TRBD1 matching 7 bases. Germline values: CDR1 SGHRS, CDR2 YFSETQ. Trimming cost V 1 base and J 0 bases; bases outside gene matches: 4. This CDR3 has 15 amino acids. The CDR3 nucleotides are TGCGCCAGCAGCTTGTACGGGACAGTCTCCTACGAGCAGTACTTC. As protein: CASSLYGTVSYEQYF.

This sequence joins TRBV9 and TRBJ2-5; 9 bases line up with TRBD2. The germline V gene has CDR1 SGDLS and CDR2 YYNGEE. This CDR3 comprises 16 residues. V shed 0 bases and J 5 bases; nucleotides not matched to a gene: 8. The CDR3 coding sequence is TGTGCCAGCAGCGTAGATTGGCGGGAGGGCCGGGAGACCCAGTACTTC. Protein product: CASSVDWREGRETQYF. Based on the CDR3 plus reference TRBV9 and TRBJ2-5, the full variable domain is DSGVTQTPKHLITATGQRVTLRCSPRSGDLSVYWYQQSLDQGLQFLIQYYNGEERAKGNILERFSAQQFPDLHSELNLSSLELGDSALYFCASSVDWREGRETQYFGPGTRLLVL.

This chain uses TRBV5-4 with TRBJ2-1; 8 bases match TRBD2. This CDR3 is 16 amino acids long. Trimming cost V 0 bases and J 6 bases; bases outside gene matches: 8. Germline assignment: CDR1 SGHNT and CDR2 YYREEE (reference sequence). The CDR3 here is CASSLAGTRSVNEQFF. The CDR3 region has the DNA TGTGCCAGCAGCTTGGCGGGGACTAGGTCTGTCAATGAGCAGTTCTTC.

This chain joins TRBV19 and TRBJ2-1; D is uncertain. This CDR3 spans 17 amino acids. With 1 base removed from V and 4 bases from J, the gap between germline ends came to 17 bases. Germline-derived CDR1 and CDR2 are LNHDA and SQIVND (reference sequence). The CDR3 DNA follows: TGTGCCAGTAGTATAGTGTATTCCCCCTGTTTATACAATGAGCAGTTCTTC. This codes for CASSIVYSPCLYNEQFF.

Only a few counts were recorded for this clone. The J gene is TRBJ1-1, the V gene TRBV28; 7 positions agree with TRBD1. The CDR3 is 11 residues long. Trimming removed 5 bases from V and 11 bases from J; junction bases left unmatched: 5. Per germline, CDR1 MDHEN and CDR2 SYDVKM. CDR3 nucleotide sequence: TGTGCCAGCAGTGACAGGGAGGAGGCTTTCTTT. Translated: CASSDREEAFF.

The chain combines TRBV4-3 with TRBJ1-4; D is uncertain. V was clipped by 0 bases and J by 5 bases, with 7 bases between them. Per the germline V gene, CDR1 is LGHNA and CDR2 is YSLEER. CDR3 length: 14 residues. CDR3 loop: CASSQDGRNEKLFF. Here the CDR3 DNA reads TGCGCCAGCAGCCAAGATGGCAGGAATGAAAAACTGTTTTTT.

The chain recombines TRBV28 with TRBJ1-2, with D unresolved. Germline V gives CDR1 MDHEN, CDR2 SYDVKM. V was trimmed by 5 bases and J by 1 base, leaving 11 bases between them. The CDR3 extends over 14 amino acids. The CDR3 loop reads CASSLTSSNYGYTF. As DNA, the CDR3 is TGTGCCAGCAGTCTAACGAGTAGTAACTATGGCTACACCTTC.

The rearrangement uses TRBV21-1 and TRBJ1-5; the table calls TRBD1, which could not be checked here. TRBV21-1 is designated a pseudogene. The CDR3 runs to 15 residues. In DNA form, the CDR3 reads TGTGCCAGCAGCAAACTGGACAGGGACAATCAGCCCCAGCATTTT. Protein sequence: CASSKLDRDNQPQHF.

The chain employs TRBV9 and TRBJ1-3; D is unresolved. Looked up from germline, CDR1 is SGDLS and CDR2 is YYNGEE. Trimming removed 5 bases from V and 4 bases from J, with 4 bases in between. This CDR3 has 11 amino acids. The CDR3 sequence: CASSLGNTIYF. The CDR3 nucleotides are TGTGCCAGCAGTCTAGGAAACACCATATATTTT.

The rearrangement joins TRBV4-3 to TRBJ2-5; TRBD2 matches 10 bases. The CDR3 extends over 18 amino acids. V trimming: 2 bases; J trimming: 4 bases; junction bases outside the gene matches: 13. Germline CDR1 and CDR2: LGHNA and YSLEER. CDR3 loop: CASSQKGAGGFRGETQYF. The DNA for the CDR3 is TGCGCCAGCAGCCAAAAGGGAGCGGGAGGGTTTCGAGGAGAGACCCAGTACTTC.

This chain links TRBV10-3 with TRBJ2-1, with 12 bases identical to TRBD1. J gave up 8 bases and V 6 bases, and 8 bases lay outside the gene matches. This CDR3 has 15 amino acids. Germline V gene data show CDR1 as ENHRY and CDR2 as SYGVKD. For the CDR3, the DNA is TGTGCCATCAGCATCGGGACAGGGGGCCCCGATGAGCAGTTCTTC. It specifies CAISIGTGGPDEQFF.

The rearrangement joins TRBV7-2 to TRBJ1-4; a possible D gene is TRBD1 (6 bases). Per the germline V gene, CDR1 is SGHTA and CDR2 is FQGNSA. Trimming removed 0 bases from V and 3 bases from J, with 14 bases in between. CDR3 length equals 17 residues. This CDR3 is CASSLARGGLANEKLFF. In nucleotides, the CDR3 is TGTGCCAGCAGCTTAGCGAGGGGGGGGCTGGCTAATGAAAAACTGTTTTTT.

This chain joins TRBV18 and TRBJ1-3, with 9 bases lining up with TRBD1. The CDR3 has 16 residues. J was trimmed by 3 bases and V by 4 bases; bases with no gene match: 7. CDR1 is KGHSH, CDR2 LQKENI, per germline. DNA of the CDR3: TGTGCCAGCTCACATAACGGGACAGGGTTTGGAAACACCATATATTTT. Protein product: CASSHNGTGFGNTIYF.

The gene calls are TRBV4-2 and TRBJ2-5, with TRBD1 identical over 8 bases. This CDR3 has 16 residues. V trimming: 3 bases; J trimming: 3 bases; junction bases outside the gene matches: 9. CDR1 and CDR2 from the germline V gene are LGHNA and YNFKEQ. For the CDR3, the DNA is TGTGCCAGCAGCCAGGAAGGGACAGGCAAGAAAGAGACCCAGTACTTC. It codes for CASSQEGTGKKETQYF.

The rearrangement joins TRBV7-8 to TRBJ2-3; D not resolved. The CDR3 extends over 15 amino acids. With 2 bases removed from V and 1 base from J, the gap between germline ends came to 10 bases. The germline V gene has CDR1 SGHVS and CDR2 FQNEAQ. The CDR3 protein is CASSLSGSGTDTQYF. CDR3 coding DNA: TGTGCCAGCAGCTTATCTGGCAGCGGCACAGATACGCAGTATTTT.

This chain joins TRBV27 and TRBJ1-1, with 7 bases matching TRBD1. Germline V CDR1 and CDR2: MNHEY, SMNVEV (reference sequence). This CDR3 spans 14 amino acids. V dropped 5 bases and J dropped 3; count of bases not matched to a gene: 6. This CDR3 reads CASSPPGQYTEAFF. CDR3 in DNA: TGTGCCAGCAGTCCTCCGGGACAGTACACTGAAGCTTTCTTT.

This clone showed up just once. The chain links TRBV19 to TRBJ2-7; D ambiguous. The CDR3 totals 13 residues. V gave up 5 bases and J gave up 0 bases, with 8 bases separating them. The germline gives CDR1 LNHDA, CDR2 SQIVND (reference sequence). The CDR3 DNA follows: TGTGCCAGTAGTGCAGTTTTCTCCTACGAGCAGTACTTC. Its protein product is CASSAVFSYEQYF.

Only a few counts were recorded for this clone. The CDR3 protein is CASSSLGLAGSPGDEQFF. The CDR3 nucleotides read TGTGCCAGCAGCTCCCTGGGACTAGCGGGATCCCCCGGGGATGAGCAGTTCTTC. This sequence joins TRBV5-4 and TRBJ2-1; 13 nucleotides agree with TRBD2. The germline V gene has CDR1 SGHNT and CDR2 YYREEE (reference sequence). CDR3 length: 18 residues. V dropped 3 bases and J dropped 8; count of bases not matched to a gene: 14.

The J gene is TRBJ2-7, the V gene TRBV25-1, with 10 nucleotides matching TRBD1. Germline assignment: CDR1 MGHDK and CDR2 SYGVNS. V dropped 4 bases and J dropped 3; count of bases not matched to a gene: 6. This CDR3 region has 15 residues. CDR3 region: CASSAIGTGDYEQYF. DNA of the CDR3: TGTGCCAGCAGTGCCATCGGGACAGGGGACTACGAGCAGTACTTC.

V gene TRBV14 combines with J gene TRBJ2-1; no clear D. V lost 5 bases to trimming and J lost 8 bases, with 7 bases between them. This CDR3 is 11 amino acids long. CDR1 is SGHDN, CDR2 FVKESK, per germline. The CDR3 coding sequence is TGTGCCAGCAGCTTTACACATGAGCAGTTCTTC. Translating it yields CASSFTHEQFF.